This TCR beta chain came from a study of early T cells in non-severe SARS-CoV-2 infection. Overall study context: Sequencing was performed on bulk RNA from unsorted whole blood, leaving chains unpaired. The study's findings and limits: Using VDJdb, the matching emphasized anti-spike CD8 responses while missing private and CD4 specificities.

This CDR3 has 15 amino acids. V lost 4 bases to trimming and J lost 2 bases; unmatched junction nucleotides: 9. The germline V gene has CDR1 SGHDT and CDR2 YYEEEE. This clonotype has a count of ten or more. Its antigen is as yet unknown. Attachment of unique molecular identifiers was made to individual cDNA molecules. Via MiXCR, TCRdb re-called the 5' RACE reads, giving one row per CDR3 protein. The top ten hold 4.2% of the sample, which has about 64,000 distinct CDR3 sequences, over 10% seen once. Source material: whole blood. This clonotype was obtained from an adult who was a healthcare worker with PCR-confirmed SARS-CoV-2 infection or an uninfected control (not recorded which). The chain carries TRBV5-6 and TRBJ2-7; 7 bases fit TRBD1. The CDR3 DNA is TGTGCCAGCAGCCTGCAAAGGGGGCACACCTACGAGCAGTACTTC. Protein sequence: CASSLQRGHTYEQYF.